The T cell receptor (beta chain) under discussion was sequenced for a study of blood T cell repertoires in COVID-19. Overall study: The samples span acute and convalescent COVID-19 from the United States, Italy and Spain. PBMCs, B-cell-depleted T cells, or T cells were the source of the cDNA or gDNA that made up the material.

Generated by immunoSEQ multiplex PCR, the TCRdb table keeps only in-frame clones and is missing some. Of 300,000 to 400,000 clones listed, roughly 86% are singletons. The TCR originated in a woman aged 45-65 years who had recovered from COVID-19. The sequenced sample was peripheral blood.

DNA for the CDR3: TGTGCCAGCTCTCAGATGACAGGTGAAAACACTGAAGCTTTCTTT. Translated: CASSQMTGENTEAFF. This chain uses TRBV18 with TRBJ1-1, with a weak D call TRBD1 (6 bases). The CDR3 length is 15 residues. Germline V lookup: CDR1 KGHSH, CDR2 LQKENI. V was cut by 6 bases and J by 2 bases, with 16 bases left in between.